This T cell receptor beta chain was sequenced for a study of shared clonotypes between healthy human individuals. Broader study findings: Several donors held about 4.6% of naive CD4 clonotypes in common. Generation probabilities of non-shared clonotypes were lower (relative to those shared by all four donors).

With 4 bases removed from V and 11 bases from J, the gap between germline ends came to 18 bases. Germline CDR1 and CDR2: SGHDT and YYEEEE. The CDR3 is 13 amino acids. Once extracted for a subset, genomic DNA was divided evenly among several immunoSEQ plates. Method: immunoSEQ multiplex PCR; TCRdb's copy keeps in-frame clones and lacks some. The profile shows more than 2 million clones, approximately 92% of them singletons. Details on this clone: What it binds is unknown.

Terminally differentiated effector memory CD45RA+ cells were left out of the naive CD8 fraction, which was CD45RO-negative and positively selected for CCR7. Nashville, Tennessee was home to all donors, who were Caucasian adults. The TCR was taken from a man aged 18 to 30 in good health. Some clones in this sample may be carry-over from other donors' samples. This sequence joins TRBV5-6 and TRBJ2-5, with D possibly being TRBD1 (6 bases). The sample consisted of naive CD8+ T cells from PBMCs. The CDR3 region is CASSLLTGLEQYF. CDR3 nucleotides: TGTGCCAGCAGCCTCCTAACAGGGCTAGAGCAGTACTTC.